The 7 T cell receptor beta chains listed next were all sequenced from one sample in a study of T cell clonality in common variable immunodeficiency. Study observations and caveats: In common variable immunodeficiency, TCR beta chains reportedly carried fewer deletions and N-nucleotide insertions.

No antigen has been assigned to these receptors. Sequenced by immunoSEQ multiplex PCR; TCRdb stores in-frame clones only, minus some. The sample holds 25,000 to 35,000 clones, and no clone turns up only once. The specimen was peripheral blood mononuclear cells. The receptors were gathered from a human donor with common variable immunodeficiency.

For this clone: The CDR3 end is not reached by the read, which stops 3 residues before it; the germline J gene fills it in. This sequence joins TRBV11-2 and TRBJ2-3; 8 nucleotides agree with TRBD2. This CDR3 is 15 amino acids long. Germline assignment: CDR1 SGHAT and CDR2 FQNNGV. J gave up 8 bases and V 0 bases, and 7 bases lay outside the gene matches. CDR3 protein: CASSLEHTSGGTQYF. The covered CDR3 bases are TGTGCCAGCAGCTTAGAACACACTAGCGGCGGTACG.

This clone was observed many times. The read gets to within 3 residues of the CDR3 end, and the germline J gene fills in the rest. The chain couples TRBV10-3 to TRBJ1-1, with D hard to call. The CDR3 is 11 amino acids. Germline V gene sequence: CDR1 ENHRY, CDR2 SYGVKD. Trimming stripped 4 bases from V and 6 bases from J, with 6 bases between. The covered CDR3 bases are TGTGCCATCAGTGGGTCCTCTGAA. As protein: CAISGSSE. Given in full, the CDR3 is CAISGSSEAFF.

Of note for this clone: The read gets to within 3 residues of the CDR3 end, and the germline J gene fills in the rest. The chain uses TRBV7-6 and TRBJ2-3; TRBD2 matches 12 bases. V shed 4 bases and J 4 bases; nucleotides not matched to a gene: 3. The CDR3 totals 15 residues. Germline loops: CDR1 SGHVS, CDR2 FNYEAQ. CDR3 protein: CASSWTSGASDTQYF. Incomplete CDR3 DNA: TGTGCCAGCAGCTGGACTAGCGGGGCCTCAGATACG.

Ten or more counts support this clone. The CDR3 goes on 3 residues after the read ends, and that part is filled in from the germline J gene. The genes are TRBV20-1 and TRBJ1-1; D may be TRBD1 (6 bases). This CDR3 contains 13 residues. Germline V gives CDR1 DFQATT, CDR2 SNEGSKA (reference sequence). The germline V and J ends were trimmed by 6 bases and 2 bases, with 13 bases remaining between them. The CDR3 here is CSAFRTDNTEAFF. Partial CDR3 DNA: TGCAGTGCCTTCCGGACAGACAACACTGAA.

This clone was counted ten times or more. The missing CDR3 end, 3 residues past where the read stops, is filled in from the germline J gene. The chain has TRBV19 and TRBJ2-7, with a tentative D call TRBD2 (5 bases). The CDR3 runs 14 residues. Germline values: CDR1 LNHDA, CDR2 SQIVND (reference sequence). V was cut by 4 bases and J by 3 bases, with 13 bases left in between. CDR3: CASSTPGSHYEQYF. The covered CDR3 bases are TGTGCCAGTAGTACCCCGGGGAGTCACTACGAG.

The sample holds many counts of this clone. The part of the CDR3 DNA that was read is TGTGCCATCACCCCCGCGCCGAACTACGAG. Protein sequence: CAITPAPNYE. The CDR3, in full, reads CAITPAPNYEQYF. The rearrangement uses TRBV10-3 and TRBJ2-7; D not resolved. Read sequence stops 3 residues before the CDR3 end, and the germline J gene provides the missing end. CDR3 length: 13 amino acids. CDR1 ENHRY and CDR2 SYGVKD come from the germline V gene. V lost 7 bases and J lost 3, with 13 bases in between.

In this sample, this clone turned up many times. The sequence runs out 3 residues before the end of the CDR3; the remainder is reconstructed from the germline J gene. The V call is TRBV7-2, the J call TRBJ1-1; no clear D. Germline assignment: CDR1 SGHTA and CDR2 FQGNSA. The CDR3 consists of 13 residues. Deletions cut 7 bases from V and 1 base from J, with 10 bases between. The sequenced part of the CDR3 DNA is TGTGCCAGCACCCCGACAAGGAACACTGAA. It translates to CASTPTRNTE. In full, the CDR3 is CASTPTRNTEAFF. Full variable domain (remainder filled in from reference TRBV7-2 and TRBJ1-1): GAGVSQSPSNKVTEKGKDVELRCDPISGHTALYWYRQSLGQGLEFLIYFQGNSAPDKSGLPSDRFSAERTGGSVSTLTIQRTQQEDSAVYLCASTPTRNTEAFFGQGTRLTVV.